This TCR beta chain was captured in a study of breast tumors, draining lymph nodes, adjacent tissues. Study observations and caveats: Data only fit, rather than demonstrated, lymph node origin of most tumor T cells.

In regard to this clonotype: The antigen is not known. Because the CDR3's place on the DNA is in doubt, the DNA is left out and the CDR3 is given as listed by TCRdb.

Counting both end residues, the CDR3 totals 20 amino acids. Germline CDR1 SQVTM, CDR2 ANQGSEA. TCRdb fed the multiplex PCR reads into MiXCR, producing one record per CDR3 protein. The repertoire holds roughly 70,000 distinct CDR3 sequences, with 40% to 55% as singletons. The sample consisted of breast tumor tissue. The V gene is TRBV29-1, the J gene TRBJ1-3; the D call of TRBD1 is as the table states it, not checked on the DNA. The TCR originated in a female donor with breast cancer. Some clones in this sample may be carry-over from other donors' samples. The CDR3: CSAYGLINYEQYFGPGTIYF.